A selection of T cell receptor beta chains follows, all from one sample in a study of shared clonotypes between healthy human individuals. The method was immunoSEQ multiplex PCR; TCRdb's version includes in-frame clones alone and lacks a portion of them. In the table there are about 990,000 clones, approximately 80% of which are singletons. The material sequenced was memory CD4+ T cells from PBMCs. Receptors were obtained from a man younger than 35 in good health. Some clones in this sample may be carry-over from other donors' samples. CDR3s include the opening cysteine and the closing phenylalanine or tryptophan. Each record gives: clone size, D gene, J gene, V gene, CDR3 length, CDR3 DNA, CDR3 protein. The D gene is left open where the match is weak. Rows may omit the clone size; those that give it use once, few, many or a size class.

clone size: -
D gene: -
J gene: TRBJ1-6
V gene: TRBV28
CDR3 length: 15
CDR3 DNA: TGTGCCAGCAGTTTTGGAGGGTCCTATAATTCACCCCTCCACTTT
CDR3 protein: CASSFGGSYNSPLHF

clone size: -
D gene: -
J gene: TRBJ2-1
V gene: TRBV5-1
CDR3 length: 15
CDR3 DNA: TGCGCCAGCAGCTTGGTGGCGGAAACCTACAATGAGCAGTTCTTC
CDR3 protein: CASSLVAETYNEQFF

clone size: -
D gene: TRBD2
J gene: TRBJ2-1
V gene: TRBV5-6
CDR3 length: 16
CDR3 DNA: TGTGCCAGCAGCTTTGGGACTAGCGGACCTTACAATGAGCAGTTCTTC
CDR3 protein: CASSFGTSGPYNEQFF

clone size: -
D gene: -
J gene: TRBJ1-5
V gene: TRBV7-2
CDR3 length: 15
CDR3 DNA: TGTGCCAGCAGCTTAGCGGGGGGACGCAATCAGCCCCAGCATTTT
CDR3 protein: CASSLAGGRNQPQHF

clone size: -
D gene: -
J gene: TRBJ2-7
V gene: TRBV5-6
CDR3 length: 15
CDR3 DNA: TGTGCCAGCAGCTCTGGAGGTTGGGGATCCTACGAGCAGTACTTC
CDR3 protein: CASSSGGWGSYEQYF

clone size: -
D gene: TRBD2
J gene: TRBJ2-1
V gene: TRBV7-8
CDR3 length: 12
CDR3 DNA: TGTGCCGGTAAGGGCGGGGAGGGTGAGCAGTTCTTC
CDR3 protein: CAGKGGEGEQFF

clone size: once
D gene: TRBD1
J gene: TRBJ2-2
V gene: TRBV30
CDR3 length: 14
CDR3 DNA: TGTGCCTGGAGTGAGGGGGCGAGCACCGGGGAGCTGTTTTTT
CDR3 protein: CAWSEGASTGELFF

clone size: -
D gene: TRBD1
J gene: TRBJ1-1
V gene: TRBV7-8
CDR3 length: 15
CDR3 DNA: TGTGCCAGCAGCCTAGAGACAGGGAGGGCTCATGAAGCTTTCTTT
CDR3 protein: CASSLETGRAHEAFF

clone size: -
D gene: -
J gene: TRBJ2-1
V gene: TRBV5-1
CDR3 length: 13
CDR3 DNA: TGCGCCAGCAGCTTGGAGGGGGTTAATGAGCAGTTCTTC
CDR3 protein: CASSLEGVNEQFF

clone size: -
D gene: -
J gene: TRBJ1-1
V gene: TRBV19
CDR3 length: 14
CDR3 DNA: TGTGCCACCGAGGGTCGGGGTGGGAACACTGAAGCTTTCTTT
CDR3 protein: CATEGRGGNTEAFF

clone size: -
D gene: -
J gene: TRBJ1-4
V gene: TRBV11-1
CDR3 length: 14
CDR3 DNA: TGTGCCAGCAGCCGAACGGGGAGAGATGAAAAACTGTTTTTT
CDR3 protein: CASSRTGRDEKLFF

clone size: -
D gene: -
J gene: TRBJ2-4
V gene: TRBV19
CDR3 length: 14
CDR3 DNA: TGTGCCAGTAGCATCGAGGTAGCCAAAAACATTCAGTACTTC
CDR3 protein: CASSIEVAKNIQYF

clone size: -
D gene: -
J gene: TRBJ2-1
V gene: TRBV30
CDR3 length: 13
CDR3 DNA: TGTGCCTGGAGACCAACAGGGTCTTATGAGCAGTTCTTC
CDR3 protein: CAWRPTGSYEQFF

clone size: few
D gene: -
J gene: TRBJ1-4
V gene: TRBV25-1
CDR3 length: 13
CDR3 DNA: TGTGCCAGCAGCGACGGATATAATGAAAAACTGTTTTTT
CDR3 protein: CASSDGYNEKLFF

clone size: many
D gene: TRBD1
J gene: TRBJ1-2
V gene: TRBV27
CDR3 length: 15
CDR3 DNA: TGTGCCAGCAGTTTGGCTCAACAGGGGAGGAATGGCTACACCTTC
CDR3 protein: CASSLAQQGRNGYTF

clone size: -
D gene: -
J gene: TRBJ1-3
V gene: TRBV28
CDR3 length: 14
CDR3 DNA: TGTGCCAGCAGTTTCAGGGGCTCTGGAAACACCATATATTTT
CDR3 protein: CASSFRGSGNTIYF

clone size: -
D gene: -
J gene: TRBJ2-5
V gene: TRBV5-8
CDR3 length: 13
CDR3 DNA: TGTGCCAGCAGCTCTGGACCGAGAGAGACCCAGTACTTC
CDR3 protein: CASSSGPRETQYF

clone size: -
D gene: -
J gene: TRBJ1-2
V gene: TRBV7-2
CDR3 length: 14
CDR3 DNA: TGTGCCAGCAGCCCCCGACTGAGTCGCTATGGCTACACCTTC
CDR3 protein: CASSPRLSRYGYTF

clone size: -
D gene: TRBD1
J gene: TRBJ1-2
V gene: TRBV15
CDR3 length: 13
CDR3 DNA: TGTGCCACCAGCAGTAGGACAGGGACTGGCTACACCTTC
CDR3 protein: CATSSRTGTGYTF

clone size: -
D gene: TRBD1
J gene: TRBJ1-4
V gene: TRBV9
CDR3 length: 14
CDR3 DNA: TGTGCCAGCAGCGGGGGACAGGGGAATGAAAAACTGTTTTTT
CDR3 protein: CASSGGQGNEKLFF

clone size: -
D gene: -
J gene: TRBJ1-3
V gene: TRBV10-3
CDR3 length: 14
CDR3 DNA: TGTGCCATCAGTGGGTGGACAGCTGGAAACACCATATATTTT
CDR3 protein: CAISGWTAGNTIYF

clone size: once
D gene: -
J gene: TRBJ1-1
V gene: TRBV11-2
CDR3 length: 13
CDR3 DNA: TGTGCCAGCAGCTCTAGTGGCAGGACTGAAGCTTTCTTT
CDR3 protein: CASSSSGRTEAFF

clone size: -
D gene: -
J gene: TRBJ2-4
V gene: TRBV9
CDR3 length: 12
CDR3 DNA: TGTGCCAGCAGCAGGGTGGGGAACATTCAGTACTTC
CDR3 protein: CASSRVGNIQYF

clone size: -
D gene: TRBD1
J gene: TRBJ1-1
V gene: TRBV4-2
CDR3 length: 17
CDR3 DNA: TGTGCCAGCAGCCAGCCGAGGACAGGGGGCATGAACACTGAAGCTTTCTTT
CDR3 protein: CASSQPRTGGMNTEAFF